This TCR beta chain was documented in a study of CD8 T cells in ankylosing spondylitis. Findings and limits, study-wide: It was reported that disease-linked clones were significantly enriched in matched ankylosing spondylitis synovial fluid. Some of these motif variants have turned up before, in reports on reactive arthritis synovial fluid and blood. Among TCR beta sequences, a motif of under ten highly homologous variants appeared characteristic of ankylosing spondylitis blood.

CDR1 and CDR2 (germline): SGHTA, FQGNSA. The CDR3 has 17 residues. V lost 5 bases, J lost 0 bases, and 19 bases lay in between. Only a few counts were recorded for this clonotype. The antigen is undetermined. Quantitative molecular-barcoded 5'-RACE generated the TCR beta libraries. MiXCR was run by TCRdb on the 5' RACE reads, yielding one entry per CDR3 protein. The sample includes roughly 100,000 distinct CDR3 sequences, about 8.3% of them seen just once. Sequencing input: blood, either unsorted or a sorted T cell fraction (not recorded which). The J gene is TRBJ1-1, the V gene TRBV7-2; D is perhaps TRBD1 (6 bases). The sequence derives from a male donor with ankylosing spondylitis or in good health (not recorded which). The DNA for the CDR3 is TGTGCCAGCAGCACCCAGGGAGGGGGAAAACTGAACACTGAAGCTTTCTTT. Protein sequence: CASSTQGGGKLNTEAFF.